These 12 T cell receptor beta chains came from one sample sequenced in a study of shared clonotypes between healthy human individuals. The data were produced by immunoSEQ multiplex PCR, yet TCRdb's version contains in-frame clones alone and is incomplete. The sample has about 1,900,000 clones, approximately 94% seen once. Naive-designated CD8 cells lacked CD45RO, were positively enriched for CCR7, and omitted terminally differentiated effector memory CD45RA+ cells. Source material: naive CD8+ T cells sorted from blood. All receptors come from a man between 18 and 35 years old in good health.

This clone was observed a handful of times. This same CDR3 is encoded by further DNA sequences in the sample. The CDR3 sequence: CASSLEGSTEAFF. The CDR3 DNA is TGCGCCAGCAGCTTGGAGGGTTCCACTGAAGCTTTCTTT. J is TRBJ1-1 and V is TRBV5-1; D uncertain. Trimming removed 0 bases at V and 4 bases at J, with 7 bases between. Per germline, CDR1 SGHRS and CDR2 YFSETQ. The CDR3 has 13 residues.

The J gene is TRBJ2-1, the V gene TRBV7-9; D is ambiguous. CDR3 size: 13 residues. In germline, CDR1 is SEHNR, CDR2 FQNEAQ (reference sequence). Between the trimmed V and J ends, which lost 5 bases and 3 bases, there was a span of 8 bases. The CDR3 sequence: CASSHDGYNEQFF. The CDR3 coding sequence is TGTGCCAGCAGCCATGACGGCTACAATGAGCAGTTCTTC.

The genes are TRBV2 and TRBJ2-1; TRBD2 might be the D (6 bases). The CDR3 spans 15 residues. Germline V gives CDR1 SNHLY, CDR2 FYNNEI. Trimming removed 2 bases at V and 7 bases at J, with 15 bases between. Here the CDR3 reads CASSESSGPLNEQFF. The CDR3 nucleotides read TGTGCCAGCAGTGAATCCAGCGGGCCCTTGAATGAGCAGTTCTTC. The entire variable domain, with the rest obtained from reference TRBV2 and TRBJ2-1, is as follows: EPEVTQTPSHQVTQMGQEVILRCVPISNHLYFYWYRQILGQKVEFLVSFYNNEISEKSEIFDDQFSVERPDGSNFTLKIRSTKLEDSAMYFCASSESSGPLNEQFFGPGTRLTVL.

Here the CDR3 DNA reads TGTGCCAGCAGCTCCCGGGACACGGCCTACATGAACACTGAAGCTTTCTTT. Translating it yields CASSSRDTAYMNTEAFF. V and J are TRBV13 and TRBJ1-1; D is perhaps TRBD1 (6 bases). With 4 bases removed from V and 0 bases from J, the gap between germline ends came to 18 bases. In germline, CDR1 is PRHDT, CDR2 FYEKMQ (reference sequence). The CDR3 is made up of 17 amino acids.

The J gene is TRBJ2-2, the V gene TRBV4-3; D may be TRBD2 (6 bases). Trimming stripped 0 bases from V and 5 bases from J, with 13 bases between. Germline V gives CDR1 LGHNA, CDR2 YSLEER. The CDR3 is made up of 16 amino acids. CDR3: CASSQDTERGTGELFF. CDR3 nucleotides: TGCGCCAGCAGCCAAGATACGGAACGGGGGACCGGGGAGCTGTTTTTT.

This chain uses TRBV7-6 with TRBJ2-3; D not resolved. V lost 7 bases and J lost 3, with 11 bases in between. This CDR3 is 13 amino acids long. Germline V gene lookup returns CDR1 SGHVS and CDR2 FNYEAQ. For the CDR3, the DNA is TGTGCCAGCACCGACCAGGATACAGATACGCAGTATTTT. Its protein product is CASTDQDTDTQYF.

The rearrangement uses TRBV2 and TRBJ2-7; 7 bases fit TRBD2. Germline CDR1 is SNHLY and CDR2 is FYNNEI. The CDR3 covers 16 residues. J was trimmed by 1 base and V by 1 base; bases with no gene match: 7. The CDR3 region has the DNA TGTGCCAGCAGTGAAGTGATACTAGCGCAGTCCTACGAGCAGTACTTC. Translation: CASSEVILAQSYEQYF. Full variable domain (outside the CDR3, taken from reference TRBV2 and TRBJ2-7): EPEVTQTPSHQVTQMGQEVILRCVPISNHLYFYWYRQILGQKVEFLVSFYNNEISEKSEIFDDQFSVERPDGSNFTLKIRSTKLEDSAMYFCASSEVILAQSYEQYFGPGTRLTVT.

The rearrangement uses TRBV4-2 and TRBJ1-2, with D unresolved. Germline assignment: CDR1 LGHNA and CDR2 YNFKEQ. V was trimmed by 0 bases and J by 0 bases, leaving 8 bases between them. The CDR3 is 15 residues long. CDR3 bases: TGTGCCAGCAGCCAAGATCCGGGAACTAACTATGGCTACACCTTC. It specifies CASSQDPGTNYGYTF.

The chain has TRBV4-1 and TRBJ2-7; D is unclear. The CDR3 is 13 amino acids. V lost 8 bases and J 3 bases, leaving 14 bases between the germline ends. Germline-derived CDR1 and CDR2 are MGHRA and YSYEKL. DNA for the CDR3: TGCGCCAGCGGAGAGCTACATAGCTACGAGCAGTACTTC. Translated: CASGELHSYEQYF.

The V gene is TRBV7-9, the J gene TRBJ1-6, with a tentative D call TRBD1 (6 bases). V was clipped by 1 base and J by 7 bases, with 17 bases between them. CDR1 SEHNR and CDR2 FQNEAQ come from the germline V gene (reference sequence). The CDR3 extends over 17 amino acids. CDR3 sequence: CASSLVSVQGNNSPLHF. The CDR3 coding sequence is TGTGCCAGCAGCTTAGTAAGCGTCCAGGGGAACAATTCACCCCTCCACTTT.

The gene calls are TRBV30 and TRBJ2-1; possibly TRBD1 or TRBD2 for D (7 bases each). The germline V gene has CDR1 GTSNPN and CDR2 SVGIG (reference sequence). This CDR3 region has 12 residues. Trimming took 4 bases from V and 8 from J, leaving 12 bases between them. The CDR3 bases are TGTGCCTGGACACAGGGGAGGGATGAGCAGTTCTTC. The encoded protein is CAWTQGRDEQFF.

This clone appeared a single time. V gene TRBV5-6 combines with J gene TRBJ1-5; the D is unclear. Between the trimmed V and J ends, which lost 3 bases and 0 bases, there was a span of 13 bases. CDR3 length: 16 amino acids. Germline values: CDR1 SGHDT, CDR2 YYEEEE. The CDR3 sequence is CASSSADLVSNQPQHF. In DNA form, the CDR3 reads TGTGCCAGCAGCTCCGCAGATTTAGTTAGCAATCAGCCCCAGCATTTT.